These 25 T cell receptor beta chains were all obtained from the same sample, sequenced in a study of T-cell reconstitution after alpha-beta-depleted transplantation in children. Library preparation (for TCRbeta) was performed with unique molecular identifiers. TCRdb called the PCR reads again in MiXCR, with one record for every CDR3 protein. The repertoire includes approximately 240,000 distinct CDR3 sequences, around 8.9% of them detected once, and approximately 5% sits in the top ten. Sequenced material: PBMCs from the stem cell graft donor, taken from the stem cell graft. These TCRs come from a human donor who donated a stem cell graft to a child with SCID.

This clonotype was detected ten times or more. The chain recombines TRBV4-3 with TRBJ2-3; D is possibly TRBD1 or TRBD2 (5 bases each). Germline CDR1 reads LGHNA; CDR2 reads YSLEER. The CDR3 covers 17 residues. V was shortened by 0 bases and J by 0 bases, with 13 bases between the two germline ends. The CDR3 DNA sequence: TGCGCCAGCAGCCAAGACCCGATGGGGGTGAGCACAGATACGCAGTATTTT. Protein: CASSQDPMGVSTDTQYF.

In its sample, this clonotype was seen once. This may come from a read error, since a much larger clone is one base off. CDR3 sequence: CSARPGGTPYIEQFF. Here the CDR3 DNA reads TGCAGTGCTAGACCTGGGGGGACCCCCTACATTGAGCAGTTCTTC. This chain links TRBV20-1 with TRBJ2-1, with D perhaps matching TRBD2 (6 bases). CDR3 length equals 15 residues. Germline CDR1 DFQATT, CDR2 SNEGSKA (reference sequence).

This clonotype was observed at least ten times. CDR3 residues: CASSEFEGGWQFF. Written as DNA, the CDR3 is TGTGCCAGCAGTGAATTTGAGGGGGGGTGGCAGTTCTTC. The rearrangement links TRBV2 to TRBJ2-1; TRBD2 is a possible D gene (7 bases). V lost 2 bases, J lost 12 bases, and 14 bases lay in between. The CDR3 length is 13 residues. Germline V CDR1 and CDR2: SNHLY, FYNNEI.

This clonotype was picked up a small number of times. This chain uses TRBV12-3 or TRBV12-4 with TRBJ2-3; TRBD2 might be the D (5 bases). This CDR3 comprises 17 residues. V was cut by 5 bases and J by 2 bases, with 20 bases left in between. Here the CDR3 reads CASSPLWRMISTDTQYF. For the CDR3, the DNA is TGTGCCAGCAGTCCCCTTTGGAGGATGATATCCACAGATACGCAGTATTTT.

The table lists this clonotype with many counts. CDR3 DNA sequence: TGTGCCAGCAGTGAGGAGGGTCATCAGCCCCAGCATTTT. This translates into CASSEEGHQPQHF. The chain has TRBV6-2 or TRBV6-3 and TRBJ1-5; the D is unclear. Germline CDR1 and CDR2: MNHEY and SVGEGT. The length of the CDR3 is 13 residues. V lost 5 bases, J lost 5 bases, and 10 bases lay in between.

This chain connects TRBV20-1 to TRBJ2-2; D gene unclear. The CDR3 is made up of 14 amino acids. The ends were cut back, 1 base at V and 7 bases at J, with 13 bases in the middle. CDR1 and CDR2 (germline): DFQATT, SNEGSKA (reference sequence). For the CDR3, the DNA is TGCAGTGCTAGAGGGGGTTTGGAGTACGGGGAGCTGTTTTTT. Translation gives CSARGGLEYGELFF.

This clonotype was seen ten or more times. The chain has TRBV27 and TRBJ2-7; unclear D gene. The CDR3 runs to 13 residues. Germline V gives CDR1 MNHEY, CDR2 SMNVEV (reference sequence). V was pared by 4 bases and J by 2 bases, with 9 bases between. The CDR3 nucleotides are TGTGCCAGCAGTTCCGGAGTACCCTACGAGCAGTACTTC. Protein: CASSSGVPYEQYF.

This clonotype was recorded many times. For the CDR3, the DNA is TGTGCCAGCAGTCAGAGCAATCAGCCCCAGCATTTT. Amino acid sequence: CASSQSNQPQHF. The rearrangement joins TRBV12-3 or TRBV12-4 to TRBJ1-5; D unresolved. The CDR3 length is 12 residues. V was pared by 5 bases and J by 1 base, with 3 bases between.

This clonotype was counted ten times or more. J is TRBJ1-1 and V is TRBV13; D not resolved. There are 14 residues in the CDR3. Trimming cost V 5 bases and J 1 base, with 11 bases left between them. Germline V lookup: CDR1 PRHDT, CDR2 FYEKMQ (reference sequence). CDR3 in amino acids: CASSRERGNTEAFF. CDR3 nucleotides: TGTGCCAGCAGCCGAGAGCGGGGGAACACTGAAGCTTTCTTT.

In its sample, this clonotype was seen many times. The CDR3: CASSMATGNNEKLFF. The CDR3 DNA reads as TGTGCCAGCAGTATGGCGACAGGGAATAATGAAAAACTGTTTTTT. The J gene is TRBJ1-4, the V gene TRBV7-2, with 7 bases identical to TRBD1. The CDR3 has 15 amino acids. The germline V gene encodes CDR1 SGHTA and CDR2 FQGNSA. The junction had 8 bases not matched to a gene; V was cut back by 6 bases and J by 4 bases.

The sample holds many counts of this clonotype. V and J are TRBV9 and TRBJ2-3, with D unclear. This CDR3 has 15 residues. Between the trimmed V and J ends, which lost 4 bases and 2 bases, there was a span of 14 bases. The germline gives CDR1 SGDLS, CDR2 YYNGEE. The CDR3: CASSSQDGPTDTQYF. CDR3 sequence (DNA): TGTGCCAGCAGCTCCCAGGATGGGCCCACAGATACGCAGTATTTT.

This clonotype was recorded at least ten times. CDR3 region: CASSFLTEINQPQHF. In DNA, the CDR3 is TGTGCCAGCAGTTTTTTGACGGAGATCAATCAGCCCCAGCATTTT. The chain is built from TRBV28 and TRBJ1-5; D gene uncertain. This CDR3 has 15 amino acids. CDR1 is MDHEN, CDR2 SYDVKM, per germline. The V end lost 3 bases, the J end lost 3 bases, and 12 bases lay between the germline ends. The full variable domain, rest sourced from reference TRBV28 and TRBJ1-5, is DVKVTQSSRYLVKRTGEKVFLECVQDMDHENMFWYRQDPGLGLRLIYFSYDVKMKEKGDIPEGYSVSREKKERFSLILESASTNQTSMYLCASSFLTEINQPQHFGDGTRLSIL.

This clonotype was observed at least ten times. The V call is TRBV4-3, the J call TRBJ2-1; perhaps TRBD2 as D (5 bases). Trimming left V 0 bases short and J 7 bases short, with 19 bases between. Germline V gene data show CDR1 as LGHNA and CDR2 as YSLEER. The CDR3 runs 17 residues. The CDR3 loop is CASSQDGPGSPVNEQFF. In nucleotides, the CDR3 is TGCGCCAGCAGCCAAGACGGTCCGGGGAGCCCGGTTAATGAGCAGTTCTTC.

In its sample, this clonotype was seen many times. The CDR3 loop reads CASSPPGAQGDTEAFF. In DNA, the CDR3 is TGTGCCAGCAGCCCGCCGGGGGCCCAAGGGGACACTGAAGCTTTCTTT. The chain joins TRBV5-5 to TRBJ1-1, with D tentatively TRBD1 (6 bases). The CDR3 totals 16 residues. CDR1 is SGHKS and CDR2 is YYEKEE in the germline V gene (reference sequence). Trimming took 4 bases from V and 3 from J, leaving 19 bases between them.

This clonotype was seen repeatedly, ten times or more. The J gene is TRBJ2-7, the V gene TRBV5-1; D not certain. V lost 0 bases, J lost 2 bases, and 12 bases lay in between. From germline, CDR1 is SGHRS and CDR2 YFSETQ. This CDR3 has 15 residues. CDR3 sequence (DNA): TGCGCCAGCAGCTTGGGGCCCGACGCCACCTACGAGCAGTACTTC. Protein product: CASSLGPDATYEQYF.

This clonotype was seen ten or more times. V usage is TRBV5-1 and J usage is TRBJ2-2; D is possibly TRBD2 (6 bases). Trimming left V 0 bases short and J 6 bases short, with 15 bases between. CDR1 and CDR2 from the germline V gene are SGHRS and YFSETQ. This CDR3 comprises 16 residues. The CDR3 DNA is TGCGCCAGCAGCTTGGGACTAGGCGTTAACGCCGGGGAGCTGTTTTTT. Translated: CASSLGLGVNAGELFF. The variable domain in full, completed from reference TRBV5-1 and TRBJ2-2, reads KAGVTQTPRYLIKTRGQQVTLSCSPISGHRSVSWYQQTPGQGLQFLFEYFSETQRNKGNFPGRFSGRQFSNSRSEMNVSTLELGDSALYLCASSLGLGVNAGELFFGEGSRLTVL.

This clonotype was recorded many times. V usage is TRBV5-1 and J usage is TRBJ1-2, with D unresolved. V was clipped by 0 bases and J by 6 bases, with 9 bases between them. The CDR3 covers 13 residues. Germline V gene data show CDR1 as SGHRS and CDR2 as YFSETQ. The CDR3 sequence: CASSLAGLNGYTF. The CDR3, as DNA: TGCGCCAGCAGCTTGGCCGGTTTGAATGGCTACACCTTC.

This clonotype was seen many times. V and J are TRBV5-1 and TRBJ1-1; D remains ambiguous. The CDR3 is 14 residues long. Between the trimmed V and J ends, which lost 4 bases and 4 bases, there was a span of 14 bases. The V gene's germline CDR1 is SGHRS and CDR2 YFSETQ. The CDR3 bases are TGCGCCAGCAGCGACCCCCTCACGTCCACTGAAGCTTTCTTT. This translates into CASSDPLTSTEAFF.

The chain combines TRBV7-9 with TRBJ1-1, with D unresolved. In germline, CDR1 is SEHNR, CDR2 FQNEAQ (reference sequence). The CDR3 is 14 residues long. V was trimmed by 0 bases and J by 3 bases, leaving 8 bases between them. The CDR3 DNA reads TGTGCCAGCAGCTTAGCCGGGAGCGACACTGAAGCTTTCTTT. This gives the protein CASSLAGSDTEAFF.

This clonotype was detected many times. This chain uses TRBV7-9 with TRBJ2-1; D is unresolved. The CDR3 consists of 16 residues. V was pared by 5 bases and J by 6 bases, with 20 bases between. CDR1 is SEHNR and CDR2 is FQNEAQ in the germline V gene (reference sequence). CDR3 protein: CASSMAGSYVPNEQFF. As DNA, the CDR3 is TGTGCCAGCAGCATGGCCGGGTCCTACGTCCCCAATGAGCAGTTCTTC.

This clonotype has a count of ten or more. The genes are TRBV5-1 and TRBJ2-4; tentatively, D is TRBD1 or TRBD2 (6 bases each). V lost 4 bases and J 8 bases, leaving 19 bases between the germline ends. The CDR3 extends over 15 amino acids. Germline CDR1 SGHRS, CDR2 YFSETQ. CDR3 bases: TGCGCCAGCAGCCACGGGGAACGGGGGCGGGACATTCAGTACTTC. As protein: CASSHGERGRDIQYF.

There are many counts of this clonotype. The chain has TRBV20-1 and TRBJ2-3; TRBD2 agrees at 10 bases. Germline CDR1 reads DFQATT; CDR2 reads SNEGSKA (reference sequence). CDR3 size: 15 residues. With V trimmed by 4 bases and J by 6 bases, 10 bases remained unmatched. The CDR3, as DNA: TGCAGTGCTATAATAGCGGGGGGCCCTCCGGATACGCAGTATTTT. This gives the protein CSAIIAGGPPDTQYF.

The V gene is TRBV5-4, the J gene TRBJ2-6; D ambiguous. Germline values: CDR1 SGHNT, CDR2 YYREEE (reference sequence). The length of the CDR3 is 15 residues. V was cut by 1 base and J by 2 bases, with 7 bases left in between. In nucleotides, the CDR3 is TGTGCCAGCAGCTTGCGGTCCCCTGGGGCCAACGTCCTGACTTTC. It yields the protein CASSLRSPGANVLTF.

This clonotype was recorded a few times. This sequence joins TRBV20-1 and TRBJ2-1, with a weak D call TRBD2 (6 bases). Between the trimmed V and J ends, which lost 0 bases and 4 bases, there was a span of 16 bases. Germline V lookup: CDR1 DFQATT, CDR2 SNEGSKA (reference sequence). The CDR3 totals 16 residues. The CDR3 here is CSARDRLGIRYNEQFF. CDR3 bases: TGCAGTGCTAGAGATCGACTAGGTATAAGGTACAATGAGCAGTTCTTC.

The chain employs TRBV5-6 and TRBJ1-1; tentatively, D is TRBD1 (6 bases). V lost 4 bases, J lost 5 bases, and 18 bases lay in between. The CDR3 is made up of 15 amino acids. Germline V gene lookup returns CDR1 SGHDT and CDR2 YYEEEE. CDR3 sequence reads: CASSPGGGLGTEAFF. The CDR3 DNA is TGTGCCAGCAGCCCGGGAGGGGGGCTGGGTACTGAAGCTTTCTTT.